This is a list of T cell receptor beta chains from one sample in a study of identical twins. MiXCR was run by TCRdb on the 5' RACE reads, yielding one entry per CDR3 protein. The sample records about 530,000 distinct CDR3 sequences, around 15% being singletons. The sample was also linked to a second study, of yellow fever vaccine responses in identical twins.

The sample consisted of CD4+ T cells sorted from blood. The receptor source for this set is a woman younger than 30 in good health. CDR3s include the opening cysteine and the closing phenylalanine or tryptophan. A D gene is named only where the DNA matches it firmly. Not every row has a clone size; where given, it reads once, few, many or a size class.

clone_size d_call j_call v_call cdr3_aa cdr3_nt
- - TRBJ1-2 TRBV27 CASSLKGISGYTF TGTGCCAGCAGTTTAAAGGGGATTAGTGGCTACACCTTC
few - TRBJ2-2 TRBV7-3 CASSLTRFGSGTGELFF TGTGCCAGCAGCTTAACCCGATTCGGGAGTGGAACCGGGGAGCTGTTTTTT
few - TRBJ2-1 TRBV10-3 CAISDRTDTEVEQFF TGTGCCATCAGTGACCGGACAGATACAGAGGTTGAGCAGTTCTTC
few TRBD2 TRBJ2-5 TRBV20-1 CSARPALSQAGGRETQYF TGCAGTGCTAGACCTGCTCTCTCACAAGCGGGAGGGAGAGAGACCCAGTACTTC
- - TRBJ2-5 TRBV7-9 CASSLGIGETQYF TGTGCCAGCAGCTTAGGGATTGGGGAGACCCAGTACTTC
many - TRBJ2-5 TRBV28 CASTLPGRQETQYF TGTGCCAGCACCTTACCGGGCAGGCAAGAGACCCAGTACTTC
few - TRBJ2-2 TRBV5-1 CASSFSGVRNTGELFF TGCGCCAGCAGCTTTAGTGGGGTCCGGAACACCGGGGAGCTGTTTTTT
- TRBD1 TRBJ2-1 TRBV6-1 CASHTGGSYNEQFF TGTGCCAGCCACACAGGGGGCTCCTACAATGAGCAGTTCTTC
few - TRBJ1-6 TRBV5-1 CASSLTSSNSPLHF TGCGCCAGCAGCTTGACCAGTTCAAATTCACCCCTCCACTTT
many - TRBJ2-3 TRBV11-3 CASSLRSGSTDTQYF TGTGCCAGCAGCTTACGAAGCGGGAGCACAGATACGCAGTATTTT
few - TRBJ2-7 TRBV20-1 CSAKPGLGRYEQYF TGCAGTGCTAAACCGGGATTAGGGCGATACGAGCAGTACTTC
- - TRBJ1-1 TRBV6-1 CASSGMIYTEAFF TGTGCCAGCAGTGGAATGATATACACTGAAGCTTTCTTT
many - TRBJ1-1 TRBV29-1 CSALVRGVSAFF TGCAGCGCCCTGGTCAGGGGTGTATCGGCTTTCTTT
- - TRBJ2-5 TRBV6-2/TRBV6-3 CASSYNFVTQYF TGTGCCAGCAGTTATAATTTTGTGACCCAGTACTTC
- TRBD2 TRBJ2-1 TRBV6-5 CASSYRREGYNEQFF TGTGCCAGCAGTTATCGCAGGGAGGGATACAATGAGCAGTTCTTC
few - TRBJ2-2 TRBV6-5 CASSYSTPGPGAGELFF TGTGCCAGCAGTTACTCGACCCCGGGACCCGGGGCCGGGGAGCTGTTTTTT
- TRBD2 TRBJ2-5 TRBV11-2 CASQRSSGMIQETQYF TGTGCCAGCCAGCGGTCTAGCGGGATGATTCAAGAGACCCAGTACTTC
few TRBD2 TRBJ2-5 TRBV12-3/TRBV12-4 CASSLTGTSGGPPKTQYF TGTGCCAGCAGCCTGACAGGGACTAGCGGGGGACCCCCTAAGACCCAGTACTTC
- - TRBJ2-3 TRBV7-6 CASSIRDFTDTQYF TGTGCCAGCAGCATCCGGGACTTCACAGATACGCAGTATTTT
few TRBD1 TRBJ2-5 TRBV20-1 CSARITGTGESTQYF TGCAGTGCTAGAATAACCGGGACAGGGGAGTCGACCCAGTACTTC
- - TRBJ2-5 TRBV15 CATSNSAETQYF TGTGCCACCAGCAACAGCGCAGAGACCCAGTACTTC
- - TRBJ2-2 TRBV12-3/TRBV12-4 CASTINTGELFF TGTGCCAGCACCATTAACACCGGGGAGCTGTTTTTT
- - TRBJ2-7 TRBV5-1 CASSLGGNGPNIPYEQYF TGCGCCAGCAGCTTGGGAGGAAACGGGCCTAACATTCCCTACGAGCAGTACTTC
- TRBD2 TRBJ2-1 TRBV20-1 CSVRAGTPWSYNEQFF TGCAGTGTTCGAGCGGGAACACCGTGGTCCTACAATGAGCAGTTCTTC
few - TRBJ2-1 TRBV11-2 CASSSSVVPSGEQFF TGTGCCAGCAGCAGCTCAGTGGTACCCTCAGGTGAGCAGTTCTTC
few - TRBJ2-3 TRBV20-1 CSAPSVQGTDTQYF TGCAGTGCTCCATCGGTGCAGGGAACAGATACGCAGTATTTT
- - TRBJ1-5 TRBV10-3 CAIQRQLNQPQHF TGTGCCATCCAGAGGCAGCTCAATCAGCCCCAGCATTTT
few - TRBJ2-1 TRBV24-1 CASLLGAPRAHNEQFF TGTGCCAGCCTCCTCGGAGCGCCGAGGGCCCACAATGAGCAGTTCTTC
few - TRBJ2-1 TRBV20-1 CSARDETSPLNEQFF TGCAGTGCTAGGGACGAGACTAGTCCCCTCAATGAGCAGTTCTTC